The clone carrying this TCR beta chain was detected only once. The data were taken from a study of CD8 T cells in Susac syndrome. About the research overall: Patients with Susac syndrome were therapy-naive, taking corticosteroids, with some also receiving intravenous immunoglobulin, or taking intravenous immunoglobulin alone at the time their blood was drawn.

V lost 4 bases and J 5 bases, leaving 16 bases between the germline ends. The CDR3 totals 14 residues. Germline V gene lookup returns CDR1 SGDLS and CDR2 YYNGEE. The CD8+ and CD4+ T cells were isolated magnetically using a negative isolation approach, whereas the TEMRA cells were enriched by FACS. RNA amounts of 0.5 to 1 ug underwent reverse transcription with random hexamers. The immunoSEQ assay covered 54 Vbeta and 13 Jbeta segments for CDR3. Using its own MiXCR run on the immunoSEQ multiplex PCR reads, TCRdb lists one record per CDR3 protein. The sample contains approximately 190,000 distinct CDR3 sequences, 95% of which appear only once.

The TCR originated in a human donor with Susac syndrome. Sequenced: CD8+ T cells from PBMCs. The chain links TRBV9 to TRBJ2-7, with D perhaps TRBD2 (6 bases). This chain's CDR3 is CASSPIGWGDEQYF. In DNA, the CDR3 is TGTGCCAGCAGCCCTATAGGTTGGGGGGACGAGCAGTACTTC. Using reference TRBV9 and TRBJ2-7 for the parts outside the CDR3, the full variable domain is DSGVTQTPKHLITATGQRVTLRCSPRSGDLSVYWYQQSLDQGLQFLIQYYNGEERAKGNILERFSAQQFPDLHSELNLSSLELGDSALYFCASSPIGWGDEQYFGPGTRLTVT.